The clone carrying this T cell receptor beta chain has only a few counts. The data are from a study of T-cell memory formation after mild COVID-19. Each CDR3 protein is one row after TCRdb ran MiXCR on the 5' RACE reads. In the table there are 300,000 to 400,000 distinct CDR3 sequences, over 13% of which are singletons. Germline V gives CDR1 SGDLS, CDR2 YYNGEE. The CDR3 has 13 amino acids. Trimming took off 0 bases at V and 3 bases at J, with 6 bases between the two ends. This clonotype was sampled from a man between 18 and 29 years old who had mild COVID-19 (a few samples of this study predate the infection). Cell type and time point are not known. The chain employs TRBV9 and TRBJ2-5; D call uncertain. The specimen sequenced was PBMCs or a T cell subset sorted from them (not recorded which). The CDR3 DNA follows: TGTGCCAGCAGCGTAGTCCCCGAAGAGACCCAGTACTTC. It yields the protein CASSVVPEETQYF.